A single T cell receptor (beta chain) is shown here with its context. The record originates from a study of identical twins. TCRdb itself ran the 5' RACE reads through MiXCR, one entry per CDR3 protein. This table has 750,000 to 950,000 distinct CDR3 sequences, over 9% appearing once. V was pared by 0 bases and J by 3 bases, with 7 bases of the junction left unmatched. The CDR3 has 16 amino acids. Germline V lookup: CDR1 MGHRA, CDR2 YSYEKL. The same specimen was also included in a second study, on yellow fever vaccine responses in identical twins.

The clonotype originates from a woman aged 18-29 years in good health. Sequenced material: PBMCs. The chain carries TRBV4-1 and TRBJ2-7, with 8 bases lining up with TRBD2. The CDR3: CASSQDGTGGLYEQYF. CDR3 coding DNA: TGCGCCAGCAGCCAAGATGGGACGGGAGGGCTCTACGAGCAGTACTTC.